The 27 T cell receptor beta chains listed next were all sequenced from one sample in a study of T cell responses to AZD1222 COVID-19 vaccine. The protocol was immunoSEQ multiplex PCR, while the TCRdb copy is restricted to in-frame clones and leaves out a portion. The sample holds about 100,000 clones; approximately 91% are singletons and the top ten take more than 1.5%. The sequenced sample was peripheral blood, obtained on day 0 of AZD1222 vaccination. All receptors come from an adult in good health.

The CDR3 reads CAWEQGSANYGYTF. The CDR3 DNA is TGTGCCTGGGAACAGGGGTCGGCTAACTATGGCTACACCTTC. The V gene is TRBV30, the J gene TRBJ1-2, with 7 bases matching TRBD1. The V and J ends lost 5 bases and 0 bases, in that order; junction bases with no gene match: 6. The CDR3 length is 14 residues. Germline CDR1 GTSNPN, CDR2 SVGIG (reference sequence).

This sequence joins TRBV27 and TRBJ2-5; D may be TRBD2 (7 bases). This CDR3 comprises 13 residues. Germline V gene data show CDR1 as MNHEY and CDR2 as SMNVEV (reference sequence). The V end lost 7 bases, the J end lost 6 bases, and 15 bases lay between the germline ends. In nucleotides, the CDR3 is TGTGCCAGCACCGGAGGGCGGGGGCAGACCCAGTACTTC. This encodes CASTGGRGQTQYF.

The genes are TRBV10-3 and TRBJ2-5; D is unclear. The V end lost 0 bases, the J end lost 5 bases, and 4 bases lay between the germline ends. Germline-derived CDR1 and CDR2 are ENHRY and SYGVKD. The CDR3 contains 12 residues. CDR3 amino acids: CAISESGETQYF. CDR3 nucleotide sequence: TGTGCCATCAGTGAGTCTGGTGAGACCCAGTACTTC.

This CDR3 reads CASSLGAGETQYF. The CDR3 DNA is TGTGCCAGCAGCTTAGGGGCCGGAGAGACCCAGTACTTC. This chain connects TRBV11-2 to TRBJ2-5; D not certain. The CDR3 runs 13 residues. Germline loops: CDR1 SGHAT, CDR2 FQNNGV. The V gene lost 1 base and the J gene lost 4 bases, with 7 bases spanning the gap.

The rearrangement joins TRBV9 to TRBJ2-5, with unresolved D. The length of the CDR3 is 12 residues. Per the germline V gene, CDR1 is SGDLS and CDR2 is YYNGEE. V was clipped by 3 bases and J by 5 bases, with 8 bases between them. This CDR3 reads CASSAPRETQYF. CDR3 DNA: TGTGCCAGCAGCGCCCCGAGGGAGACCCAGTACTTC. The full variable domain, in which reference TRBV9 and TRBJ2-5 provide the parts outside the CDR3, is DSGVTQTPKHLITATGQRVTLRCSPRSGDLSVYWYQQSLDQGLQFLIQYYNGEERAKGNILERFSAQQFPDLHSELNLSSLELGDSALYFCASSAPRETQYFGPGTRLLVL.

This rearrangement joins TRBV7-9 to TRBJ2-7; 14 bases match TRBD2. CDR3 length: 16 amino acids. Trimming removed 3 bases from V and 0 bases from J; junction bases left unmatched: 1. CDR1 is SEHNR, CDR2 FQNEAQ, per germline (reference sequence). CDR3 in DNA: TGTGCCAGCAGCTTGGGGACTAGCGGGAGCTCCTACGAGCAGTACTTC. Protein sequence: CASSLGTSGSSYEQYF.

The V gene is TRBV6-5, the J gene TRBJ2-5; D remains ambiguous. Trimming cost V 6 bases and J 2 bases, with 10 bases left between them. From germline, CDR1 is MNHEY and CDR2 SVGAGI. The CDR3 is 13 amino acids. CDR3 amino acids: CASRRTPQETQYF. DNA of the CDR3: TGTGCCAGCAGGAGAACACCTCAAGAGACCCAGTACTTC.

The rearrangement links TRBV28 to TRBJ2-5, with no clear D. The CDR3 is 17 residues long. Per the germline V gene, CDR1 is MDHEN and CDR2 is SYDVKM. The V gene lost 3 bases and the J gene lost 5 bases, with 22 bases spanning the gap. This CDR3 reads CASSFDPATPSKETQYF. The CDR3 DNA reads TGTGCCAGCAGTTTTGATCCGGCGACTCCCTCCAAGGAGACCCAGTACTTC. Full variable domain (rest looked up from reference TRBV28 and TRBJ2-5): DVKVTQSSRYLVKRTGEKVFLECVQDMDHENMFWYRQDPGLGLRLIYFSYDVKMKEKGDIPEGYSVSREKKERFSLILESASTNQTSMYLCASSFDPATPSKETQYFGPGTRLLVL.

This sequence joins TRBV5-1 and TRBJ1-2, with D tentatively TRBD1 (6 bases). The CDR3 contains 15 residues. Germline CDR1 SGHRS, CDR2 YFSETQ. V lost 7 bases and J 3 bases, leaving 19 bases between the germline ends. CDR3 amino acids: CASGARVGGHYGYTF. DNA of the CDR3: TGCGCCAGCGGGGCTCGAGTTGGGGGGCACTATGGCTACACCTTC.

The rearrangement joins TRBV4-2 to TRBJ1-5; perhaps TRBD1 as D (6 bases). Trimming took off 4 bases at V and 6 bases at J, with 25 bases between the two ends. The V gene's germline CDR1 is LGHNA and CDR2 YNFKEQ. The CDR3 runs to 18 residues. The CDR3 loop reads CASSRSMQLGGEGQPQHF. CDR3 DNA sequence: TGTGCCAGCAGCCGTTCGATGCAGCTGGGGGGCGAGGGTCAGCCCCAGCATTTT.

The table lists this clone with a count of one. Here the CDR3 reads CAWNLDRGGPEAFF. Written as DNA, the CDR3 is TGTGCCTGGAATCTAGACAGGGGGGGGCCTGAAGCTTTCTTT. The V call is TRBV30, the J call TRBJ1-1, with TRBD1 matching 9 bases. The CDR3 spans 14 residues. J gave up 6 bases and V 4 bases, and 9 bases lay outside the gene matches. The V gene's germline CDR1 is GTSNPN and CDR2 SVGIG (reference sequence).

This chain uses TRBV2 with TRBJ2-2; D may be TRBD1 (5 bases). CDR3 length: 15 amino acids. Per germline, CDR1 SNHLY and CDR2 FYNNEI. V gave up 1 base and J gave up 6 bases, with 12 bases separating them. CDR3 loop: CASSEGWSGSGELFF. The CDR3 nucleotides are TGTGCCAGCAGTGAAGGGTGGTCAGGGTCCGGGGAGCTGTTTTTT.

The V gene is TRBV30, the J gene TRBJ1-5; D is unresolved. The CDR3 length is 12 residues. With 2 bases removed from V and 7 bases from J, the gap between germline ends came to 9 bases. The germline CDR1 and CDR2 sequences are GTSNPN and SVGIG (reference sequence). The CDR3 bases are TGTGCCTGGAGTACCCCCGGACAGCCCCAGCATTTT. Its translation is CAWSTPGQPQHF.

This rearrangement joins TRBV3-1 (or the pseudogene TRBV3-2) to TRBJ2-7; D remains ambiguous. The CDR3 contains 11 residues. The germline V gene has CDR1 LGHDT and CDR2 YNNKEL (reference sequence). Deletions cut 3 bases from V and 4 bases from J, with 4 bases between. For the CDR3, the DNA is TGTGCCAGCAGCCAGTCATACGAGCAGTACTTC. This encodes CASSQSYEQYF.

CDR3 nucleotides: TGCGCCAGCAGCTTAGGACTGGCGCTTAACACTGAAGCTTTCTTT. Protein sequence: CASSLGLALNTEAFF. The chain is built from TRBV5-1 and TRBJ1-1; D not resolved. This CDR3 has 15 amino acids. Germline V lookup: CDR1 SGHRS, CDR2 YFSETQ. With 2 bases removed from V and 2 bases from J, the gap between germline ends came to 13 bases. Variable domain in full (rest from reference TRBV5-1 and TRBJ1-1): KAGVTQTPRYLIKTRGQQVTLSCSPISGHRSVSWYQQTPGQGLQFLFEYFSETQRNKGNFPGRFSGRQFSNSRSEMNVSTLELGDSALYLCASSLGLALNTEAFFGQGTRLTVV.

The CDR3 loop is CASSPLAGATLSGANVLTF. DNA of the CDR3: TGTGCCAGCAGTCCACTAGCGGGAGCGACCCTTTCTGGGGCCAACGTCCTGACTTTC. This sequence joins TRBV6-6 and TRBJ2-6, with 11 bases lining up with TRBD2. Unmatched junction bases numbered 10, after V lost 5 bases and J lost 1 base. The germline V gene has CDR1 MNHNY and CDR2 SVGAGI (reference sequence). The CDR3 has 19 amino acids.

The CDR3 here is CASYLPSTDTQYF. Written as DNA, the CDR3 is TGTGCCAGCTACCTCCCGAGCACAGATACGCAGTATTTT. V usage is TRBV28 and J usage is TRBJ2-3; D not resolved. Germline V CDR1 and CDR2: MDHEN, SYDVKM. Trimming left V 8 bases short and J 0 bases short, with 9 bases between. The CDR3 covers 13 residues.

On this clone itself: This sample includes further DNA sequences coding for the same CDR3. J is TRBJ1-2 and V is TRBV12-3 or TRBV12-4, with TRBD1 as a possible D gene (6 bases). V lost 5 bases and J 7 bases, leaving 14 bases between the germline ends. The CDR3 is 13 amino acids. The CDR3 coding sequence is TGTGCCAGCAGTCCCACCGGGGGCGGTGGCTACACCTTC. Encoded protein: CASSPTGGGGYTF.

The rearrangement joins TRBV7-3 to TRBJ1-2; 10 positions agree with TRBD1. The CDR3 length is 14 residues. The ends lost 2 bases at V and 4 bases at J; junction bases unmatched: 1. The germline V gene has CDR1 SGHTA and CDR2 FQGTGA. The CDR3 loop is CASSLGTGVYGYTF. CDR3 sequence (DNA): TGTGCCAGCAGCTTAGGGACAGGGGTCTATGGCTACACCTTC.

The J gene is TRBJ1-1, the V gene TRBV29-1; 8 bases line up with TRBD1. Unmatched junction bases numbered 5, after V lost 6 bases and J lost 2 bases. The germline V gene has CDR1 SQVTM and CDR2 ANQGSEA. This CDR3 comprises 13 residues. The CDR3 DNA follows: TGCAGCGTAGCACAGGGGGGAAACACTGAAGCTTTCTTT. The encoded protein is CSVAQGGNTEAFF. Using reference TRBV29-1 and TRBJ1-1 for the parts outside the CDR3, the full variable domain is SAVISQKPSRDICQRGTSLTIQCQVDSQVTMMFWYRQQPGQSLTLIATANQGSEATYESGFVIDKFPISRPNLTFSTLTVSNMSPEDSSIYLCSVAQGGNTEAFFGQGTRLTVV.

The chain uses TRBV4-1 and TRBJ1-5; the D is unclear. Germline V CDR1 and CDR2: MGHRA, YSYEKL. This CDR3 has 14 residues. The V end lost 0 bases, the J end lost 4 bases, and 7 bases lay between the germline ends. The CDR3 loop reads CASSQDSWNQPQHF. In DNA, the CDR3 is TGCGCCAGCAGCCAAGATTCGTGGAATCAGCCCCAGCATTTT.

CDR3 coding DNA: TGTGCCACCAGCAGAGAGGAGGGGAACACTGAAGCTTTCTTT. It specifies CATSREEGNTEAFF. This chain uses TRBV15 with TRBJ1-1; D remains ambiguous. The CDR3 totals 14 residues. From germline, CDR1 is LNHNV and CDR2 YYDKDF (reference sequence). V lost 0 bases and J lost 1, with 6 bases in between.

The sample holds one count of this clone. The chain uses TRBV2 and TRBJ2-2; D is possibly TRBD1 or TRBD2 (5 bases each). Germline loops: CDR1 SNHLY, CDR2 FYNNEI. Trimming shortened V by 8 bases and J by 5 bases, and 15 bases separated the two germline ends. This CDR3 comprises 14 residues. CDR3 nucleotide sequence: TGTGCCAGCGAGGGCAGGGTAGGGACCGGGGAGCTGTTTTTT. Protein: CASEGRVGTGELFF.

The V and J genes are TRBV7-2 and TRBJ1-1, with D maybe TRBD1 (5 bases). V was clipped by 6 bases and J by 6 bases, with 11 bases between them. The CDR3 extends over 12 amino acids. Germline-derived CDR1 and CDR2 are SGHTA and FQGNSA. CDR3: CASRPWGAEAFF. CDR3 coding DNA: TGTGCCAGCAGGCCGTGGGGGGCTGAAGCTTTCTTT.

V is TRBV28 and J is TRBJ2-2; TRBD1 matches at 7 bases. This CDR3 is built from 15 residues. Germline lookup yields CDR1 MDHEN and CDR2 SYDVKM. With V trimmed by 6 bases and J by 1 base, 5 bases remained unmatched. The CDR3: CASSPGTVNTGELFF. In nucleotides, the CDR3 is TGTGCCAGCAGCCCTGGGACAGTGAACACCGGGGAGCTGTTTTTT.

The CDR3 spells CASSSRLSGRQNEQFF. In DNA, the CDR3 is TGTGCCAGCAGTTCCCGCCTGAGCGGGAGACAAAATGAGCAGTTCTTC. The chain uses TRBV28 and TRBJ2-1; 8 nucleotides match TRBD2. The germline CDR1 and CDR2 sequences are MDHEN and SYDVKM. Unmatched junction bases numbered 12, after V lost 4 bases and J lost 7 bases. CDR3 length: 16 amino acids.

This chain connects TRBV29-1 to TRBJ2-1; a weak D match, TRBD2 (6 bases). Germline CDR1 is SQVTM and CDR2 is ANQGSEA. The V and J ends lost 4 bases and 8 bases respectively, with 15 bases between them. This CDR3 has 13 amino acids. The DNA of the CDR3 is TGCAGCGTTGCGCTCCCGGGGGAAGATGAGCAGTTCTTC. Residues: CSVALPGEDEQFF.